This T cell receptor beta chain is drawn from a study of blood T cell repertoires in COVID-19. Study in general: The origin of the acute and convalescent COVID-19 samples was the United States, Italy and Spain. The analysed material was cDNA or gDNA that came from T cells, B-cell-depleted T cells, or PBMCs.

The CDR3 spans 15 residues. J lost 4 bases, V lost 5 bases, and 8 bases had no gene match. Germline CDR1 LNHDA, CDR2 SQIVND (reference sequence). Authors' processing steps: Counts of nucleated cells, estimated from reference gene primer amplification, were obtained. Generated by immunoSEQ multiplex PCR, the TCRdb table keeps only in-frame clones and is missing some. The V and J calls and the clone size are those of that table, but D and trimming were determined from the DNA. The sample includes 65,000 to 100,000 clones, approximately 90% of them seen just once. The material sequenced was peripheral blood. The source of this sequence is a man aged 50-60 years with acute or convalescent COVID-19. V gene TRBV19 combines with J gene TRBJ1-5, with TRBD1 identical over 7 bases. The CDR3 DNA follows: TGTGCCAGTAGTGCCACCGGGACAGTAAATCAGCCCCAGCATTTT. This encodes CASSATGTVNQPQHF.